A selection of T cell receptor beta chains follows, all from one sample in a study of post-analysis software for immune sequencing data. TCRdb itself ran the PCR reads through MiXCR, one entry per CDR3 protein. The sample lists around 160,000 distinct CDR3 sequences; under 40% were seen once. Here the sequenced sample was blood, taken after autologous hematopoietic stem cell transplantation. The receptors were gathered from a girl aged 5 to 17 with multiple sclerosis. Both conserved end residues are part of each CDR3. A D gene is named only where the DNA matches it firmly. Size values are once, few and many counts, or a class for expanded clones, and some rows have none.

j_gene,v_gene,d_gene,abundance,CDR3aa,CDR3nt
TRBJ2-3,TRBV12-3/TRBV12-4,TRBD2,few,CASSLGLAGGSSTDTQYF,TGTGCCAGCAGTTTGGGTCTAGCGGGAGGATCTAGCACAGATACGCAGTATTTT
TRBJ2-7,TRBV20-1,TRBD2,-,CSARDRTRPYEQYF,TGCAGTGCTAGAGATCGGACTAGACCTTACGAGCAGTACTTC
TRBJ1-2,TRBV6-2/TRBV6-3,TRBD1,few,CASSSRGTANYGYTF,TGTGCCAGCAGCTCGAGAGGGACAGCTAACTATGGCTACACCTTC
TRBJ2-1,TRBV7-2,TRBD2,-,CASSLQGGEAGGQFF,TGTGCCAGCAGCTTACAGGGAGGTGAGGCGGGGGGGCAGTTCTTC
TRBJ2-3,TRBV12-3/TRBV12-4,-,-,CASRAGEDAQYF,TGTGCCAGCAGAGCCGGAGAAGATGCGCAGTATTTT
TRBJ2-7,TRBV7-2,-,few,CASSSYPGHPYEQYF,TGTGCCAGCAGCTCGTATCCGGGACACCCCTACGAGCAGTACTTC
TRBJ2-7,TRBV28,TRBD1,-,CASSLSTGTEQYF,TGTGCCAGCAGTTTATCGACAGGGACCGAGCAGTACTTC
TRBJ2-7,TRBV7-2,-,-,CASSLTHGLNYEQYF,TGTGCCAGCAGCCTGACCCACGGTCTCAATTACGAGCAGTACTTC
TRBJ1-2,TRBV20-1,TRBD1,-,CSATGVFDYGYTF,TGCAGTGCAACAGGGGTATTTGACTATGGCTACACCTTC
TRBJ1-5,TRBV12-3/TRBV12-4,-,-,CASSLRGSGNQPQHF,TGTGCCAGCAGTCTAAGGGGTTCGGGCAATCAGCCCCAGCATTTT
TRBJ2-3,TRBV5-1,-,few,CASSHTTASSTDTQYF,TGCGCCAGCAGCCACACGACTGCTTCTAGCACAGATACGCAGTATTTT
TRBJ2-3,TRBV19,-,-,CASPRGRTDTQYF,TGTGCCAGCCCCAGGGGCCGAACAGATACGCAGTATTTT
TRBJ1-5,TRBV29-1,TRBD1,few,CSVLGTGDNQPQHF,TGCAGCGTATTAGGGACAGGTGACAATCAGCCCCAGCATTTT
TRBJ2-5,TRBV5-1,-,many,CASSLAGNQETQYF,TGCGCCAGCAGCTTGGCAGGGAACCAAGAGACCCAGTACTTC
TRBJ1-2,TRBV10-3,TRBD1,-,CAISERELTLRGAGYTF,TGTGCCATCAGTGAAAGAGAGCTCACCCTCAGGGGGGCTGGCTACACCTTC
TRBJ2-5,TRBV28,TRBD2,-,CASSEPGLAGGYQETQYF,TGTGCCAGCAGTGAACCGGGACTAGCGGGAGGGTACCAAGAGACCCAGTACTTC
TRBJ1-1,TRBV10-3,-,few,CAISVSGWAEAFF,TGTGCCATCAGTGTGTCTGGGTGGGCTGAAGCTTTCTTT
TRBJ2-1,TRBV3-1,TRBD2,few,CASSQVATSGVNNEQFF,TGTGCCAGCAGCCAAGTGGCGACTAGCGGAGTTAACAATGAGCAGTTCTTC
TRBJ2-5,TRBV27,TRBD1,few,CASSSQGALRQETQYF,TGTGCCAGCAGTTCGCAGGGGGCGCTAAGGCAAGAGACCCAGTACTTC
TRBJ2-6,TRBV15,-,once,CATSRTGANVLTF,TGTGCCACCAGCAGGACTGGGGCCAACGTCCTGACTTTC
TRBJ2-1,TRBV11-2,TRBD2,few,CASSADRLRASGRAGEQFF,TGTGCCAGCAGCGCGGACCGCTTGAGGGCTAGCGGGAGGGCTGGTGAGCAGTTCTTC
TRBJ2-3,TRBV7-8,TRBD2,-,CASSLIPGLAGAADTQYF,TGTGCCAGCAGCCTCATACCGGGACTAGCGGGAGCTGCAGATACGCAGTATTTT
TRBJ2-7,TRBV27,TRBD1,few,CASRYRTGYEQYF,TGTGCCAGTCGATACCGGACAGGGTACGAGCAGTACTTC
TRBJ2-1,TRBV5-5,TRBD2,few,CASSLVPRGSLDEQFF,TGTGCCAGCAGCTTGGTCCCTCGCGGGAGCTTGGATGAGCAGTTCTTC
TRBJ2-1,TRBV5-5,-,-,CASSLEQSSYNEQFF,TGTGCCAGCAGCTTAGAGCAGAGCTCCTACAATGAGCAGTTCTTC
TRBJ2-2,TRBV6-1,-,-,CASSSSLETGELFF,TGTGCCAGCAGTTCTAGTCTCGAAACCGGGGAGCTGTTTTTT
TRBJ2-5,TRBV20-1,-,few,CSARDSKGPLTEGFQETQYF,TGCAGTGCTAGAGACTCTAAAGGGCCTCTGACAGAAGGGTTCCAAGAGACCCAGTACTTC
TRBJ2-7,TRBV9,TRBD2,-,CASSARLAGADEQYF,TGTGCCAGCAGCGCCCGACTAGCGGGAGCTGACGAGCAGTACTTC
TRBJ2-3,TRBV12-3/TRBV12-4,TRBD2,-,CASVQPSGGGADTQYF,TGTGCCAGCGTCCAGCCCAGCGGGGGAGGGGCAGATACGCAGTATTTT
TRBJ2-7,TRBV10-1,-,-,CASSELTFGEQYF,TGCGCCAGCAGTGAGTTAACATTTGGTGAGCAGTACTTC
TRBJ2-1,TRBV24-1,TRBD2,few,CATSDRTSGRVVGEQFF,TGTGCCACCAGTGATCGGACTAGCGGGAGGGTTGTGGGTGAGCAGTTCTTC
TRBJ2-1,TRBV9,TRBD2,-,CASSPQGLAENNEQFF,TGTGCCAGCAGCCCCCAAGGACTAGCGGAAAACAATGAGCAGTTCTTC
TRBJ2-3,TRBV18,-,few,CASSPKVGGTDTQYF,TGTGCCAGCTCACCGAAAGTCGGAGGCACAGATACGCAGTATTTT
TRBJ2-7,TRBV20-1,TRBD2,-,CSARDRASGTYEQYF,TGCAGTGCTAGAGATCGGGCTAGCGGAACCTACGAGCAGTACTTC
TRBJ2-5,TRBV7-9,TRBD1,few,CASSLYTGEETQYF,TGTGCCAGCAGCCTTTATACAGGGGAAGAGACCCAGTACTTC
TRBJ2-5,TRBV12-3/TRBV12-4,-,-,CASSLALVTQYF,TGTGCCAGCAGTTTAGCGCTCGTGACCCAGTACTTC
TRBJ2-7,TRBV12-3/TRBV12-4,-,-,CASSLTGYEQYF,TGTGCCAGCAGTTTAACGGGGTACGAGCAGTACTTC
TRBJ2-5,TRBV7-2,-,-,CASSLARSQGFQETQYF,TGTGCCAGCAGCTTAGCTCGGTCGCAGGGGTTCCAAGAGACCCAGTACTTC
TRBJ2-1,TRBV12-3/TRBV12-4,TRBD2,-,CASSLGPNLAGGNEQFF,TGTGCCAGCAGTTTAGGACCCAATCTAGCGGGAGGGAATGAGCAGTTCTTC
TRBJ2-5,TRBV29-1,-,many,CSVDGGQETQYF,TGCAGCGTTGATGGGGGCCAAGAGACCCAGTACTTC
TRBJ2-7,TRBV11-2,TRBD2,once,CASSLGLAVNEQYF,TGTGCCAGCAGCTTAGGTCTAGCGGTCAACGAGCAGTACTTC
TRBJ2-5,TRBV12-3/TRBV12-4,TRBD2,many,CASRRSGGQETQYF,TGTGCCAGCCGCAGATCGGGAGGCCAAGAGACCCAGTACTTC
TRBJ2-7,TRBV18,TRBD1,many,CASSPLPLDRVIYEQYF,TGTGCCAGCTCACCTTTACCCCTTGACAGGGTTATTTACGAGCAGTACTTC
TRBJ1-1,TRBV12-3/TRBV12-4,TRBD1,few,CASSLSPGGTEAFF,TGTGCCAGCAGTTTATCACCAGGGGGAACTGAAGCTTTCTTT
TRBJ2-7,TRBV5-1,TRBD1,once,CASSLSGQGAYEQYF,TGCGCCAGCAGCCTCTCGGGACAGGGGGCCTACGAGCAGTACTTC
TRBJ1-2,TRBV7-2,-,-,CASSSRDRNGYTF,TGTGCCAGCAGCTCCCGTGACAGGAATGGCTACACCTTC
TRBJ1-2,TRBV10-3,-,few,CAISEAGQDYGYTF,TGTGCCATCAGTGAGGCCGGACAAGACTATGGCTACACCTTC
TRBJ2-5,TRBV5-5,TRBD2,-,CASSFGAGGPVETQYF,TGTGCCAGCAGCTTTGGAGCGGGAGGGCCGGTGGAGACCCAGTACTTC
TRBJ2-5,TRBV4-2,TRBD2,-,CASSQEWGGVVREQYF,TGTGCCAGCAGCCAAGAATGGGGGGGGGTTGTGCGGGAGCAGTACTTC
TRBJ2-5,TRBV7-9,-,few,CASSATGSLRETQYF,TGTGCCAGCAGCGCTACCGGGTCCCTAAGAGAGACCCAGTACTTC
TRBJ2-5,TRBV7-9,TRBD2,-,CASSAMALAGETQYF,TGTGCCAGCAGCGCAATGGCGCTAGCGGGAGAGACCCAGTACTTC
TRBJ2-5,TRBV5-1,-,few,CASSLAAGSGQETQYF,TGCGCCAGCAGCTTGGCCGCAGGGTCGGGTCAAGAGACCCAGTACTTC
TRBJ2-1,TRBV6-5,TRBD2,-,CASTRQGLATSDEQFF,TGTGCCAGCACCAGGCAGGGACTAGCGACCTCCGATGAGCAGTTCTTC
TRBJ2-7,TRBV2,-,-,CASKGLNYEQYF,TGTGCCAGCAAGGGACTCAACTACGAGCAGTACTTC
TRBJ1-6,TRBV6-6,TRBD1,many,CASSYSMLGGNSPLHF,TGTGCCAGCAGTTACTCGATGTTAGGGGGCAATTCACCCCTCCACTTT